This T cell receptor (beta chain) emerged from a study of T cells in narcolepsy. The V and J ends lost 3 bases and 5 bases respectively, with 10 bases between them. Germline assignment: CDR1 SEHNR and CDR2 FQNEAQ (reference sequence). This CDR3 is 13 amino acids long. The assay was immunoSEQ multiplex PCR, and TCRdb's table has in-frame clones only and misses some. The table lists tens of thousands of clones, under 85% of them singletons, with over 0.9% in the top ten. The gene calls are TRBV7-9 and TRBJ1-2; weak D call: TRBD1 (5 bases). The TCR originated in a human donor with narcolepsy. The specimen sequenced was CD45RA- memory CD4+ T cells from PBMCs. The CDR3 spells CASSFGREYGYTF. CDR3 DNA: TGTGCCAGCAGCTTCGGCAGGGAATATGGCTACACCTTC. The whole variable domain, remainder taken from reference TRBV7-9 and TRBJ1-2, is DTGVSQNPRHKITKRGQNVTFRCDPISEHNRLYWYRQTLGQGPEFLTYFQNEAQLEKSRLLSDRFSAERPKGSFSTLEIQRTEQGDSAMYLCASSFGREYGYTFGSGTRLTVV.